This T cell receptor beta chain was recorded in a study of CD8+CD57+ T cells in acquired aplastic anemia listed by TCRdb under 2018. Regarding the study in general: DNA extracted from sorted CD4+ and CD8+ cells had a mean of around 3.3 ug, with a range of roughly 0.2 to 27.4 ug. A CD8+CD57+ expansion meant a frequency higher than the mean frequency seen in healthy subjects.

The CDR3 contains 21 residues, cysteine and phenylalanine counted. Only the CDR3 part of the read is kept: 63 bases, read in frame from the first base. V loses 4 bases of germline sequence and J loses 0 bases, and the interval between the two ends is 25 bases. Looking up the germline V gene yields CDR1 LGHNA and CDR2 YNFKEQ. The patients picked for sequencing were ones in whom flow cytometry had shown an expansion of CD8+CD57+ cells. Every patient had a diagnosis of severe acquired aplastic anemia based on International Study of Aplastic Anemia and Agranulocytosis and Camitta criteria. No therapy had been received by the patients at the time of blood sampling. In this study, sorted CD4+ and CD8+ T cells from the blood of healthy subjects and of severe aplastic anemia patients had their TCR repertoires deep-sequenced. In the USA, patient enrollment took place under clinicaltrials.gov protocols 00001620, 01623167, 00001397, 00071045, 00081523 and 00961064. Ficoll-Paque density gradient centrifugation was used to isolate peripheral blood mononuclear cells. Before DNA was extracted, CD4+ and CD8+ T cells were sorted using either FACS or magnetic beads.

The research as a whole found: About 30 CD8+ CDR3 sequences were found in both patients and controls but appeared to be highly expressed in patients and within the immunodominant clones of the patients. CD8+ Simpson's diversity did not differ significantly between patients and healthy controls (P=0.060).

With respect to this clonotype: Its antigen is not yet known. A much larger clone lies one base from this, so it may be a read error.

TCR beta VDJ combination and CDR3 sequence profiling used genomic DNA as the template. An Illumina HiSeq 2000 was the platform used for TCR repertoire sequencing. Per the authors' processing: TRBV/TRBJ rearrangement plots, CDR3 size and DJ length profiles, and Simpson's diversity index were used to assess repertoires. Whichever DNA sequence was most abundant in the deep sequencing data was defined as the immunodominant clone. CDR3 amino acid sequences were checked for sharing between subjects and were compared against published repertoires and the VDJdb database. In TCRdb, the public reads were trimmed at Q25 with fastp and aligned with MiXCR, with productive beta chains retained. Under each unique CDR3 protein, matching rows form one entry showing the most common genes and DNA. Here the V and J calls rest on TCRdb's processing, not on the authors' analysis. The sample data list around 180,000 distinct CDR3 sequences, and 45% to 60% of these were observed just once. The leading ten clones occupy about an eighth of the sample.

The chain is assembled from TRBV4-2 and TRBJ1-6, with the identity of the D gene unclear. This receptor was taken from a human donor with aplastic anemia. Material for sequencing was sorted CD4+, CD8+, or CD8+CD57+ T cells (not recorded which) from PBMCs. The CDR3 corresponds to CASSPRPGRSSRSSYNSPLHF. DNA sequence: TGTGCCAGCAGCCCCAGACCCGGCAGATCCTCCAGGAGCTCCTATAATTCACCCCTCCACTTT.